These T cell receptor beta chains were read from a single sample in a study of T cells in Graves' hyperthyroidism and ophthalmopathy. TCRdb used MiXCR to reprocess the multiplex PCR reads, holding one entry per CDR3 protein. This sample has 460,000 or so distinct CDR3 sequences, with around 14% found just once. Sample: blood. The receptor source for this set is a woman younger than 35 with Graves' hyperthyroidism. Each CDR3 is given with its conserved first and last residue. A D gene is named only where the DNA matches it firmly. The size entry is marked missing in some rows and otherwise reads once, few, many or a size class.

CDR3nt | CDR3aa | abundance | j_gene | v_gene | d_gene
TGTGCCAGTAGTTTCTCACCATATAGCAATCAGCCCCAGCATTTT | CASSFSPYSNQPQHF | few | TRBJ1-5 | TRBV19 | NA
TGTGCCAGCAGTTTAAGCGTGACAGGGATGGTTTCACCCCTCCACTTT | CASSLSVTGMVSPLHF | many | TRBJ1-6 | TRBV27 | TRBD1
TGTGCCAGCAGTTACTCCTGGGGACAGGGAAGGAACACCGGGGAGCTGTTTTTT | CASSYSWGQGRNTGELFF | many | TRBJ2-2 | TRBV6-2/TRBV6-3 | TRBD1
TGTGCCAGCAGCCAAGAGGGACTAGCGGGAGCCGGAAATACGCAGTATTTT | CASSQEGLAGAGNTQYF | many | TRBJ2-3 | TRBV3-1 | TRBD2
TGTGCCAGCAGTGAGGGGTACAGCTCCTACGAGCAGTACTTC | CASSEGYSSYEQYF | NA | TRBJ2-7 | TRBV7-8 | NA
TGTGCCAGCAGCTTAGTGAAGAGTAGCGGGGAGCTGTTTTTT | CASSLVKSSGELFF | many | TRBJ2-2 | TRBV7-6 | NA
TGTGCCAGCAGTTACTCTCAGGGCATGAACGCTGAAGCTTTCTTT | CASSYSQGMNAEAFF | many | TRBJ1-1 | TRBV6-6 | NA
TGTGCCAGCGGGAGGACGGAAGCGAACACCGGGGAGCTGTTTTTT | CASGRTEANTGELFF | many | TRBJ2-2 | TRBV4-2 | NA
TGTGCCAGCAGTTTACCTGGGTCCGGAATGGAGACCCAGTACTTC | CASSLPGSGMETQYF | many | TRBJ2-5 | TRBV27 | NA
TGTGCCAGCAGCCGAATAGAGACCCAGTACTTC | CASSRIETQYF | many | TRBJ2-5 | TRBV13 | NA